This record concerns one T cell receptor beta chain sequence. These data originate in a study of blood T cell repertoires in COVID-19. Overall study: Samples taken during acute and convalescent COVID-19 were collected in the United States, Italy and Spain.

The method was immunoSEQ multiplex PCR; TCRdb's version includes in-frame clones alone and lacks a portion of them. The table lists more than 200,000 clones, roughly 90% of them singletons. The receptor was derived from a young man with active or convalescent COVID-19. Sequencing was performed on peripheral blood.

The CDR3 region is CASSQVGRRGMNTEAFF. The CDR3 nucleotides read TGTGCCAGCAGCCAAGTGGGGAGAAGAGGCATGAACACTGAAGCTTTCTTT. The V gene is TRBV3-1 (or the pseudogene TRBV3-2), the J gene TRBJ1-1; no reliable D call. V was trimmed by 1 base and J by 0 bases, leaving 15 bases between them. This CDR3 has 17 amino acids. Germline V gene data show CDR1 as LGHDT and CDR2 as YNNKEL (reference sequence).